The 4 T cell receptor beta chains presented below share a single source sample, sequenced in a study of T cells in Graves' hyperthyroidism and ophthalmopathy. RNA transcripts yielded amplified TCR beta CDR3 regions. Researchers ran a first-round RT-PCR on the TCR CDR3 using the HTBI primer set. TCRdb reanalysed the multiplex PCR reads using MiXCR and keeps one entry per CDR3 protein. The top ten clones hold more than 15% of a sample with under 700,000 distinct CDR3 sequences, roughly a sixth of them seen once. The specimen sequenced was blood. The origin of the receptors is a woman between 18 and 29 years old with Graves' hyperthyroidism.

The V call is TRBV19, the J call TRBJ2-5; D may correspond to TRBD1 or TRBD2 (6 bases each). V shed 0 bases and J shed 4 bases, with 9 bases lying between them. The length of the CDR3 is 14 residues. Germline V gene lookup returns CDR1 LNHDA and CDR2 SQIVND (reference sequence). CDR3 sequence (DNA): TGTGCCAGTAGTATAGAGGGGGGCAGAGAGACCCAGTACTTC. Residues: CASSIEGGRETQYF.

This clonotype appeared many times. The chain recombines TRBV5-6 with TRBJ2-1; 8 bases align to TRBD2. Germline V gives CDR1 SGHDT, CDR2 YYEEEE. The trim removed 4 bases at V and 4 bases at J, leaving 7 bases unmatched. The CDR3 contains 15 residues. CDR3 amino acids: CASSQESGRYNEQFF. The CDR3 nucleotides are TGTGCCAGCAGCCAGGAGAGCGGGAGATACAATGAGCAGTTCTTC.

This clonotype was recorded at least ten times. The chain has TRBV12-5 and TRBJ2-1; TRBD2 aligns across 13 bases. Germline CDR1 LGHNT, CDR2 FRNRAP. This CDR3 has 18 residues. The junction had 10 bases not matched to a gene; V was cut back by 1 base and J by 7 bases. The CDR3 sequence: CASGLALLAGGRYNEQFF. The DNA for the CDR3 is TGTGCTAGTGGTTTGGCCCTACTAGCGGGGGGGCGATATAATGAGCAGTTCTTC.

This clonotype was recorded at least ten times. The chain links TRBV5-4 to TRBJ2-7, with TRBD1 as a possible D gene (6 bases). Germline V gene sequence: CDR1 SGHNT, CDR2 YYREEE (reference sequence). This CDR3 comprises 14 residues. The ends were cut back, 0 bases at V and 2 bases at J, with 9 bases in the middle. The DNA of the CDR3 is TGTGCCAGCAGCTTGGATCAGGGGCCCTACGAGCAGTACTTC. Translating gives CASSLDQGPYEQYF.